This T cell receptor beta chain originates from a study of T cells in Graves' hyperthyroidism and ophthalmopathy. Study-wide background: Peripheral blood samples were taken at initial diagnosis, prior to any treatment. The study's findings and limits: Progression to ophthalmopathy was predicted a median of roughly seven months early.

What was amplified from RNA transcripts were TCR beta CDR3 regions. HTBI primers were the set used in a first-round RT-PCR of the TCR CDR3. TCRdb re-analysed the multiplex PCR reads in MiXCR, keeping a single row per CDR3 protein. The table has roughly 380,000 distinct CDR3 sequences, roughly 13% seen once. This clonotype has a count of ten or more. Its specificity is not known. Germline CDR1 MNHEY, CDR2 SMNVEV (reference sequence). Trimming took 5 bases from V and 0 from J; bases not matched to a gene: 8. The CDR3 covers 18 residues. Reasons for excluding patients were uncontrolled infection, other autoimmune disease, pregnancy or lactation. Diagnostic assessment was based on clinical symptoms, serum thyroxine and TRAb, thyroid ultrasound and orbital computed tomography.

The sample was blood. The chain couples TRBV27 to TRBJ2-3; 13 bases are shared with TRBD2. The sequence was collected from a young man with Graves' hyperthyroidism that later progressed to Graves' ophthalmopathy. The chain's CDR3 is CASSPRTSGGPSTDTQYF. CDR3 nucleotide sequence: TGTGCCAGCAGTCCTCGGACTAGCGGGGGCCCAAGCACAGATACGCAGTATTTT.